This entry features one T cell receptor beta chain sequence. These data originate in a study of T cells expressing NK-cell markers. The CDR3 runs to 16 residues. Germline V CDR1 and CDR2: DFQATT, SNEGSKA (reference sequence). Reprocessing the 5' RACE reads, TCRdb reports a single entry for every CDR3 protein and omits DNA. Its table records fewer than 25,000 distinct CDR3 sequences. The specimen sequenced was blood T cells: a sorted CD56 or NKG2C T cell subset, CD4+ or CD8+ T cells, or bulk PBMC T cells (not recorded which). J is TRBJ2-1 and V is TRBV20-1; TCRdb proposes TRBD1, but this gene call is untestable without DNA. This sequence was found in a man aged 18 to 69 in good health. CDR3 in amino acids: CSARGFSGQANDEQFF.